These T cell receptor beta chains were read from a single sample in a study of T cell repertoires in cytomegalovirus infection. These receptors' antigens are unknown. TCRdb re-derived calls from the reads in MiXCR, one entry per CDR3 protein. The profile shows some 500,000 distinct CDR3 sequences, around 40% of them singletons. This specimen consisted of cultured PBMCs, obtained from culture after CMV antigen stimulation. The receptors come from a human donor in good health (CMV status not recorded). Some clones in this sample may be carry-over from other donors' samples. CDR3s include the opening cysteine and the closing phenylalanine or tryptophan. Fields, in order: V gene, clone size, D gene, J gene, CDR3 DNA, CDR3 protein. D genes are given only for firm matches. Clone sizes are given selectively: once, few, many, or a class where the clone is expanded.

V gene: TRBV6-6
clone size: few
D gene: NA
J gene: TRBJ1-5
CDR3 DNA: TGTGCCAGCATACAGGGTGGCAATCAGCCCCAGCATTTT
CDR3 protein: CASIQGGNQPQHF

V gene: TRBV6-1
clone size: once
D gene: NA
J gene: TRBJ2-2
CDR3 DNA: TGTGCCAGCAGTGCCCGACACTCGAACACCGGGGAGCTGTTTTTT
CDR3 protein: CASSARHSNTGELFF

V gene: TRBV6-5
clone size: NA
D gene: NA
J gene: TRBJ2-3
CDR3 DNA: TGTGCCAGCAGTCCTACGACTTTCGCGAGGGGAGCACAGTATTTT
CDR3 protein: CASSPTTFARGAQYF

V gene: TRBV12-3/TRBV12-4
clone size: many
D gene: NA
J gene: TRBJ1-5
CDR3 DNA: TGTGCCAGCAGCCCAACTAATCAGCCCCAGCATTTT
CDR3 protein: CASSPTNQPQHF

V gene: TRBV11-1
clone size: few
D gene: NA
J gene: TRBJ1-1
CDR3 DNA: TGTGCCAGCAGCAACAGGGTTGGCACTGAAGCTTTCTTT
CDR3 protein: CASSNRVGTEAFF

V gene: TRBV7-2
clone size: NA
D gene: TRBD2
J gene: TRBJ2-1
CDR3 DNA: TGTGCCAGCAGCCCGACTAGCGGGAGAGGTTTCGGGGATGAGCAGCTCTTC
CDR3 protein: CASSPTSGRGFGDEQLF

V gene: TRBV20-1
clone size: few
D gene: NA
J gene: TRBJ2-3
CDR3 DNA: TGCAGTGCTAGCCGTAAGGGTACGCAGTATTTT
CDR3 protein: CSASRKGTQYF

V gene: TRBV11-2
clone size: NA
D gene: TRBD1
J gene: TRBJ1-2
CDR3 DNA: TGTGCCAGCAGCGACCCAGGGGGTGGCTACACCTTC
CDR3 protein: CASSDPGGGYTF

V gene: TRBV6-1
clone size: NA
D gene: NA
J gene: TRBJ1-6
CDR3 DNA: TGTGCCAGCAGTGACGACGGATGGGACAATGGTTCACCCCTCCACTTT
CDR3 protein: CASSDDGWDNGSPLHF

V gene: TRBV6-2/TRBV6-3
clone size: few
D gene: TRBD1
J gene: TRBJ2-7
CDR3 DNA: TGTGCCAGCAGTTGGGAACCGGGACAGAGGCTTTACGAGCAGTACTTC
CDR3 protein: CASSWEPGQRLYEQYF

V gene: TRBV7-6
clone size: NA
D gene: NA
J gene: TRBJ2-5
CDR3 DNA: TGTGCCAGCAGCCCAAGACGGGGGGCGCGGCGTGAGACCCAGTACTTC
CDR3 protein: CASSPRRGARRETQYF

V gene: TRBV6-5
clone size: NA
D gene: NA
J gene: TRBJ1-4
CDR3 DNA: TGTGCCAGCAGTTACTCGAACGGAGATGAAAAACTGTTTTTT
CDR3 protein: CASSYSNGDEKLFF

V gene: TRBV27
clone size: few
D gene: TRBD1
J gene: TRBJ2-1
CDR3 DNA: TGTGCCAGGGGGACAGACACCTACAATGAGCAGTTCTTC
CDR3 protein: CARGTDTYNEQFF

V gene: TRBV11-2
clone size: NA
D gene: NA
J gene: TRBJ2-1
CDR3 DNA: TGTGCCAGCAGCTCAACAGGGAACAAGTGGAGCAATGAGCAGTTCTTC
CDR3 protein: CASSSTGNKWSNEQFF

V gene: TRBV28
clone size: few
D gene: NA
J gene: TRBJ2-5
CDR3 DNA: TGTGCCAGCGGCCCGCTGGGGGAGACCCAGTACTTC
CDR3 protein: CASGPLGETQYF

V gene: TRBV20-1
clone size: NA
D gene: NA
J gene: TRBJ1-1
CDR3 DNA: TGCAGTGCTCCCCCTTTTCGAATGAACACTGAAGCTTTCTTT
CDR3 protein: CSAPPFRMNTEAFF

V gene: TRBV20-1
clone size: NA
D gene: NA
J gene: TRBJ2-1
CDR3 DNA: TGCAGTGCTCGCGGTGGGGTCTATGAGCAGTTCTTC
CDR3 protein: CSARGGVYEQFF

V gene: TRBV12-3/TRBV12-4
clone size: NA
D gene: TRBD2
J gene: TRBJ2-5
CDR3 DNA: TGTGCCAGCAGTCTACAGGGACTAGCGATCCAAGAGACCCAGTACTTC
CDR3 protein: CASSLQGLAIQETQYF

V gene: TRBV29-1
clone size: NA
D gene: NA
J gene: TRBJ2-7
CDR3 DNA: TGCAGCGTTGATGGGACCAACAACGAGCAGTACTTC
CDR3 protein: CSVDGTNNEQYF

V gene: TRBV7-2
clone size: many
D gene: TRBD2
J gene: TRBJ2-7
CDR3 DNA: TGTGCCAGCAGGACCGGGACTAGCTCCTACGAGCAGTACTTC
CDR3 protein: CASRTGTSSYEQYF

V gene: TRBV12-3/TRBV12-4
clone size: NA
D gene: NA
J gene: TRBJ2-5
CDR3 DNA: TGTGCCAGCGCCCGGATCAGCCAAACCCAAGAGACCCAGTACTTC
CDR3 protein: CASARISQTQETQYF

V gene: TRBV6-5
clone size: NA
D gene: NA
J gene: TRBJ1-6
CDR3 DNA: TGTGCCGCGGGAGGGTCTAATTCACCCCTCCACTTT
CDR3 protein: CAAGGSNSPLHF

V gene: TRBV7-2
clone size: few
D gene: NA
J gene: TRBJ2-5
CDR3 DNA: TGTGCCAGCAGCTCACAGGGATGGACCCAGTACTTC
CDR3 protein: CASSSQGWTQYF

V gene: TRBV6-2/TRBV6-3
clone size: NA
D gene: NA
J gene: TRBJ2-1
CDR3 DNA: TGTGCCAGCAGTTACCGCCCCATAACGGGACTTACCTACAATGAGCAGTTCTTC
CDR3 protein: CASSYRPITGLTYNEQFF

V gene: TRBV7-6
clone size: few
D gene: NA
J gene: TRBJ1-2
CDR3 DNA: TGTGCCAGCAGAAGCACTGATGGCTATGGCTACACCTTC
CDR3 protein: CASRSTDGYGYTF

V gene: TRBV7-2
clone size: few
D gene: NA
J gene: TRBJ2-1
CDR3 DNA: TGTGCCAGCAGCGGCGGGACGTTCAGCTCCTACAATGAGCAGTTCTTC
CDR3 protein: CASSGGTFSSYNEQFF

V gene: TRBV7-9
clone size: NA
D gene: NA
J gene: TRBJ1-2
CDR3 DNA: TGTGCCAGCAGCACGCTCTCCTCCGGGCGCGGCTACACCTTC
CDR3 protein: CASSTLSSGRGYTF

V gene: TRBV7-8
clone size: NA
D gene: NA
J gene: TRBJ2-1
CDR3 DNA: TGTGCCAGCAGCGGGGTCCCCTTCGATGAGCAGTTCTTC
CDR3 protein: CASSGVPFDEQFF

V gene: TRBV7-2
clone size: NA
D gene: NA
J gene: TRBJ2-5
CDR3 DNA: TGTGCCAGCAGCCCTCAATTGGAGACCCAGTACTTC
CDR3 protein: CASSPQLETQYF

V gene: TRBV7-8
clone size: few
D gene: TRBD2
J gene: TRBJ2-7
CDR3 DNA: TGTGCCAGCAGCACCTATAGCGGGGGGGCCTACGAGCAGTACTTC
CDR3 protein: CASSTYSGGAYEQYF

V gene: TRBV7-8
clone size: few
D gene: NA
J gene: TRBJ2-3
CDR3 DNA: TGTGCCAGCAGCGTCGATGGACTACGCACAGATACGCAGTATTTT
CDR3 protein: CASSVDGLRTDTQYF

V gene: TRBV10-3
clone size: NA
D gene: TRBD2
J gene: TRBJ2-7
CDR3 DNA: TGTGCCATCGGCCTGGGACTAGGTGTCGACGAGCAGTACTTC
CDR3 protein: CAIGLGLGVDEQYF

V gene: TRBV5-6
clone size: once
D gene: TRBD2
J gene: TRBJ2-1
CDR3 DNA: TGTGCCAGCAGCTTCCAGCGGGAGGCCGGATCCTACAATGAGCAGTTCTTC
CDR3 protein: CASSFQREAGSYNEQFF

V gene: TRBV28
clone size: few
D gene: TRBD1
J gene: TRBJ2-5
CDR3 DNA: TGTGCCAGCAAGGCAGGGGGATTGAGATATACGCGGGAGACCCAGTACTTC
CDR3 protein: CASKAGGLRYTRETQYF

V gene: TRBV27
clone size: NA
D gene: NA
J gene: TRBJ2-3
CDR3 DNA: TGTGCCAGCAGTTTCCGGGACCCACGCACAGATACGCAGTATTTT
CDR3 protein: CASSFRDPRTDTQYF

V gene: TRBV24-1
clone size: NA
D gene: NA
J gene: TRBJ2-3
CDR3 DNA: TGTGCCACCAGTGATTTGCGGGGACCTTCAGATACGCAGTATTTT
CDR3 protein: CATSDLRGPSDTQYF

V gene: TRBV7-9
clone size: NA
D gene: NA
J gene: TRBJ1-4
CDR3 DNA: TGTGCCAGCAGCCAAAACAGGGCCAATGAAAAACTGTTTTTT
CDR3 protein: CASSQNRANEKLFF

V gene: TRBV6-2/TRBV6-3
clone size: NA
D gene: NA
J gene: TRBJ1-1
CDR3 DNA: TGTGCCAGCAGCCGTAACCCGAGGGTGGCTGAAGCTTTCTTT
CDR3 protein: CASSRNPRVAEAFF

V gene: TRBV19
clone size: NA
D gene: TRBD2
J gene: TRBJ2-3
CDR3 DNA: TGTGCCAGTAGCCGCGACTCGGCGGGAGGCACAGATACGCAGTATTTT
CDR3 protein: CASSRDSAGGTDTQYF

V gene: TRBV7-2
clone size: few
D gene: TRBD1
J gene: TRBJ1-2
CDR3 DNA: TGTGCCAGCAGCTTTAGTGGACAGGGCGTCGGCTATGGCTACACCTTC
CDR3 protein: CASSFSGQGVGYGYTF

V gene: TRBV4-1
clone size: few
D gene: NA
J gene: TRBJ2-5
CDR3 DNA: TGCGCCAGCAGCCAAGATTGGCCGGCTCGAGAGACCCAGTACTTC
CDR3 protein: CASSQDWPARETQYF

V gene: TRBV7-2
clone size: NA
D gene: TRBD2
J gene: TRBJ2-7
CDR3 DNA: TGTGCCAGCAGCTGGGGAGGCGGGGGCTACGAGCAGTACTTC
CDR3 protein: CASSWGGGGYEQYF